This T cell receptor (beta chain) was identified in a study of a mutant IDH1 vaccine in newly diagnosed glioma. Study summary: Treated individuals were around 60% male and around 38% female, averaging 40.4 years of age. Patients were pretreated with radiotherapy, temozolomide, or both, mostly both.

The assay was immunoSEQ multiplex PCR, and TCRdb's table has in-frame clones only and misses some. The repertoire has around 50,000 clones, 75% to 90% of them found once; the top ten carry 2% to 2.5%. Time point in this sample: baseline, week 1 (first vaccination visit). Noted treatment: pre-vaccination baseline after standard-of-care therapy. V was clipped by 0 bases and J by 7 bases, with 14 bases between them. This CDR3 region has 15 residues. From germline, CDR1 is SGHVS and CDR2 FQNEAQ. This material consisted of PBMCs, taken from a glioma patient treated with radiotherapy, temozolomide or both. The sequence was collected from a man aged 40-50 years with glioma. The chain carries TRBV7-8 and TRBJ2-3; tentatively, D is TRBD2 (6 bases). The CDR3 DNA is TGTGCCAGCAGCTTAGCTCGGACTACCGCAAATACGCAGTATTTT. Translating gives CASSLARTTANTQYF.